These 9 T cell receptor beta chains came from one sample sequenced in a study of shared clonotypes between healthy human individuals. Generated by immunoSEQ multiplex PCR, the TCRdb table keeps only in-frame clones and is missing some. This table holds some 1,100,000 clones, 70% to 80% found once. The sample taken for sequencing was memory CD4+ T cells from PBMCs. Documented subset: CD45RA-negative fraction. These receptors originate from a man between 18 and 29 years old in good health. Some clones in this sample may be carry-over from other donors' samples.

This clone was seen once. J is TRBJ1-5 and V is TRBV7-2; D gene ambiguous. Germline CDR1 is SGHTA and CDR2 is FQGNSA. The CDR3 is 14 residues long. Trimming took 6 bases from V and 6 from J, leaving 15 bases between them. CDR3 sequence: CASRAYKVSQPQHF. The CDR3, as DNA: TGTGCCAGCAGGGCCTACAAGGTTTCTCAGCCCCAGCATTTT.

This clone turned up a few times. V gene TRBV4-1 combines with J gene TRBJ2-5; the match to TRBD2 covers 14 bases. Losses at the gene ends were 1 base for V and 5 bases for J; bases not matched to a gene: 0. The CDR3 runs 15 residues. Germline V gene data show CDR1 as MGHRA and CDR2 as YSYEKL. The CDR3 spells CASSQGTSGGETQYF. CDR3 nucleotide sequence: TGCGCCAGCAGCCAAGGGACTAGCGGGGGGGAGACCCAGTACTTC.

This clone was counted between two and nine times. The gene calls are TRBV18 and TRBJ2-1; D not resolved. The CDR3 extends over 17 amino acids. The germline V gene encodes CDR1 KGHSH and CDR2 LQKENI. Trimming shortened V by 2 bases and J by 0 bases, and 14 bases separated the two germline ends. The CDR3 DNA is TGTGCCAGCTCACCAGAGGCATCAATGGGCTCCTACAATGAGCAGTTCTTC. This gives the protein CASSPEASMGSYNEQFF.

The chain employs TRBV7-3 and TRBJ2-3; TRBD2 matches at 8 bases. Germline CDR1 SGHTA, CDR2 FQGTGA. J was trimmed by 2 bases and V by 2 bases; bases with no gene match: 6. The CDR3 has 16 amino acids. The CDR3 spells CASSLSSGRTTDTQYF. CDR3 in DNA: TGTGCCAGCAGCTTATCCAGCGGGAGAACCACAGATACGCAGTATTTT. The full variable domain, rest sourced from reference TRBV7-3 and TRBJ2-3, is GAGVSQTPSNKVTEKGKYVELRCDPISGHTALYWYRQSLGQGPEFLIYFQGTGAADDSGLPNDRFFAVRPEGSVSTLKIQRTERGDSAVYLCASSLSSGRTTDTQYFGPGTRLTVL.

J is TRBJ2-5 and V is TRBV5-1; D might be TRBD1 (6 bases). The ends were cut back, 7 bases at V and 5 bases at J, with 15 bases in the middle. Germline assignment: CDR1 SGHRS and CDR2 YFSETQ. The CDR3 length is 13 residues. The CDR3 loop is CASGDTGSETQYF. The CDR3, as DNA: TGCGCCAGCGGGGACACAGGGTCGGAGACCCAGTACTTC.

The genes are TRBV9 and TRBJ2-7, with D tentatively TRBD1 (6 bases). The V end was cut by 4 bases, the J end by 2 bases, with 16 bases between. The CDR3 runs to 15 residues. Germline V gene lookup returns CDR1 SGDLS and CDR2 YYNGEE. CDR3 loop: CASSQRLGAAYEQYF. CDR3 coding DNA: TGTGCCAGCAGCCAGCGGTTGGGGGCGGCCTACGAGCAGTACTTC. The full variable domain, its missing parts supplied by reference TRBV9 and TRBJ2-7, is DSGVTQTPKHLITATGQRVTLRCSPRSGDLSVYWYQQSLDQGLQFLIQYYNGEERAKGNILERFSAQQFPDLHSELNLSSLELGDSALYFCASSQRLGAAYEQYFGPGTRLTVT.

In this sample, this clone turned up a few times. The chain carries TRBV5-4 and TRBJ2-7; TRBD2 aligns across 13 bases. From germline, CDR1 is SGHNT and CDR2 YYREEE (reference sequence). V was clipped by 4 bases and J by 5 bases; unmatched bases: 9. The CDR3 contains 16 residues. CDR3 region: CASSPGTSGAPHEQYF. In DNA, the CDR3 is TGTGCCAGCAGCCCCGGGACTAGCGGGGCGCCCCACGAGCAGTACTTC.

This clone was recorded a few times. Other DNA sequences in the sample encode the same CDR3. The chain joins TRBV30 to TRBJ1-5; D remains unclear. This CDR3 is built from 12 residues. Trimming took 3 bases from V and 1 from J, leaving 4 bases between them. Germline-derived CDR1 and CDR2 are GTSNPN and SVGIG (reference sequence). CDR3 in amino acids: CAWSGSNQPQHF. The DNA for the CDR3 is TGTGCCTGGAGCGGAAGCAATCAGCCCCAGCATTTT.

On this clone itself: Other DNA sequences within the sample encode an identical CDR3. The gene calls are TRBV7-2 and TRBJ1-5; D is undetermined. CDR3 length: 15 amino acids. Germline V CDR1 and CDR2: SGHTA, FQGNSA. Deletions cut 1 base from V and 0 bases from J, with 7 bases between. The CDR3 loop reads CASSLVEGSNQPQHF. CDR3 nucleotides: TGTGCCAGCAGCTTAGTGGAGGGTAGCAATCAGCCCCAGCATTTT.